This T cell receptor beta chain originates from a study of blood T cells in healthy people across ages. General study points: Diversity of TCR beta per million T cells declined in a roughly linear way with age.

The authors ran a second PCR of about 7 to 11 cycles using a sample-barcoded 5' primer and a J-beta primer mix. A template-switch adaptor containing 12 random nucleotides labeled each cDNA molecule. Researchers report that each sample yielded at least 2.5 million CDR3-containing paired-end reads. TCRdb independently ran MiXCR on the 5' RACE reads; one entry per CDR3 protein. The repertoire holds 850,000 to 1,300,000 distinct CDR3 sequences, 40% to 55% seen once, with approximately 20% in the top ten. This clonotype has more than one count but fewer than ten. Its specificity is unknown. The CDR3 has 13 residues. The V end lost 3 bases, the J end lost 1 base, and 7 bases lay between the germline ends.

Sequenced: blood. The V gene is TRBV12-3 or TRBV12-4, the J gene TRBJ2-7, with D hard to call. The source of this sequence is a woman aged 55 to 70 in good health. CDR3 sequence reads: CASSLIGSYEQYF. In DNA, the CDR3 is TGTGCCAGCAGTTTGATAGGGTCCTACGAGCAGTACTTC.